A single sample gave rise to the 12 T cell receptor beta chains below, sequenced in a study of shared clonotypes between healthy human individuals. Assay used: immunoSEQ multiplex PCR; TCRdb lists only in-frame clones, some missing. Here the sample spans some 2,400,000 clones, 90% to 96% being singletons. Sequencing was performed on naive CD4+ T cells sorted from blood. Sample subset: CD45RA+ positively selected. The receptors were sampled from a man aged 18 to 29 in good health.

The CDR3: CASSPTGSGNQPQHF. The CDR3 DNA is TGTGCCAGCTCACCGACAGGGAGTGGTAATCAGCCCCAGCATTTT. The rearrangement joins TRBV18 to TRBJ1-5, with 7 positions matching TRBD1. This CDR3 is 15 amino acids long. Unmatched junction bases numbered 6, after V lost 3 bases and J lost 4 bases. Germline CDR1 KGHSH, CDR2 LQKENI.

V and J are TRBV5-1 and TRBJ2-5, with TRBD1 matching over 8 bases. Germline values: CDR1 SGHRS, CDR2 YFSETQ. The V gene end was trimmed by 9 bases and the J gene end by 5 bases; junction bases not matched to a gene: 24. The CDR3 runs 18 residues. DNA of the CDR3: TGCGCCACCACAAAGGGGGGACCCGGGACAGGAGTTTCGGAGACCCAGTACTTC. Amino acids: CATTKGGPGTGVSETQYF.

Concerning this clone: The same CDR3 also results from other DNA sequences found in this sample. V gene TRBV6-1 combines with J gene TRBJ1-2; TRBD1 matches 7 bases. This CDR3 contains 14 residues. V lost 4 bases and J lost 0; bases outside the gene matches: 2. Per the germline V gene, CDR1 is MNHNS and CDR2 is SASEGT. CDR3 nucleotide sequence: TGTGCCAGCAGTGTTGGGACAGCTAACTATGGCTACACCTTC. Protein: CASSVGTANYGYTF.

The rearrangement uses TRBV11-3 and TRBJ1-1; no clear D gene. CDR3 size: 11 residues. V shed 6 bases and J shed 6 bases, with 8 bases lying between them. Germline lookup yields CDR1 SGHNT and CDR2 YENEEA. In nucleotides, the CDR3 is TGTGCCAGCAGGCTAGACTCTGAAGCTTTCTTT. Its translation is CASRLDSEAFF. The full variable domain, its missing parts supplied by reference TRBV11-3 and TRBJ1-1, is EAGVVQSPRYKIIEKKQPVAFWCNPISGHNTLYWYLQNLGQGPELLIRYENEEAVDDSQLPKDRFSAERLKGVDSTLKIQPAELGDSAVYLCASRLDSEAFFGQGTRLTVV.

This chain connects TRBV5-1 to TRBJ2-2, with D uncertain. Germline V lookup: CDR1 SGHRS, CDR2 YFSETQ. This CDR3 is 16 amino acids long. Trimming took off 2 bases at V and 4 bases at J, with 15 bases between the two ends. The CDR3 DNA sequence: TGCGCCAGCAGCTTCGTCCTTAATTACCTCACCGGGGAGCTGTTTTTT. It yields the protein CASSFVLNYLTGELFF.

The table lists this clone with a count of one. This sequence joins TRBV27 and TRBJ2-1; tentatively, D is TRBD1 (6 bases). The germline V and J ends were trimmed by 0 bases and 15 bases, with 12 bases remaining between them. The germline V gene has CDR1 MNHEY and CDR2 SMNVEV (reference sequence). The CDR3 is 12 residues long. The CDR3 region is CASSLSQGYTFF. Here the CDR3 DNA reads TGTGCCAGCAGTTTATCACAGGGTTATACGTTCTTC.

The V gene is TRBV19, the J gene TRBJ1-5, with 11 bases fitting TRBD1. The CDR3 runs to 17 residues. V was clipped by 5 bases and J by 2 bases; unmatched bases: 8. Germline CDR1 LNHDA, CDR2 SQIVND (reference sequence). The CDR3 sequence: CASSFRTGGAGNQPQHF. CDR3 coding DNA: TGTGCCAGTAGTTTCCGGACAGGGGGCGCGGGCAATCAGCCCCAGCATTTT. The full variable domain, its missing parts supplied by reference TRBV19 and TRBJ1-5, is DGGITQSPKYLFRKEGQNVTLSCEQNLNHDAMYWYRQDPGQGLRLIYYSQIVNDFQKGDIAEGYSVSREKKESFPLTVTSAQKNPTAFYLCASSFRTGGAGNQPQHFGDGTRLSIL.

The rearrangement joins TRBV6-5 to TRBJ1-1; 7 nucleotides line up with TRBD1. Trimming at V came to 5 bases and at J to 6 bases, leaving 9 bases not matched to a gene. The CDR3 extends over 14 amino acids. Germline V gene sequence: CDR1 MNHEY, CDR2 SVGAGI. CDR3 DNA sequence: TGTGCCAGCAGTCCCACCAGGGGGTCGCCTGAAGCTTTCTTT. Its translation: CASSPTRGSPEAFF.

Details on this clone: Other DNA sequences in this sample translate to the same CDR3. The chain carries TRBV2 and TRBJ2-5; 10 positions match TRBD1. Trimming cost V 4 bases and J 4 bases; bases outside gene matches: 3. The CDR3 sequence is 14 residues long. CDR1 is SNHLY and CDR2 is FYNNEI in the germline V gene. This CDR3 reads CASSGDRGRETQYF. CDR3 DNA: TGTGCCAGCAGTGGGGACAGGGGTCGAGAGACCCAGTACTTC.

CDR3 in DNA: TGTGCCAGCAGTTCCCCCGGGACACCCCCCTACGAGCAGTACTTC. Protein product: CASSSPGTPPYEQYF. The J gene is TRBJ2-7, the V gene TRBV28, with D perhaps matching TRBD1 (6 bases). V lost 4 bases to trimming and J lost 2 bases, with 15 bases between them. Per the germline V gene, CDR1 is MDHEN and CDR2 is SYDVKM. This CDR3 has 15 amino acids.

The rearrangement uses TRBV13 and TRBJ1-2; 12 bases line up with TRBD1. CDR1 and CDR2 from the germline V gene are PRHDT and FYEKMQ (reference sequence). The trim removed 1 base at V and 8 bases at J, leaving 2 bases unmatched. This CDR3 is 14 amino acids long. The CDR3 sequence: CASSLEGTGGGYTF. In DNA, the CDR3 is TGTGCCAGCAGCTTAGAGGGGACAGGGGGCGGCTACACCTTC.

Details on this clone: The sample holds other DNA sequences that translate to the same CDR3. The chain is built from TRBV7-9 and TRBJ2-5; no firm D call. Germline V gene sequence: CDR1 SEHNR, CDR2 FQNEAQ (reference sequence). This CDR3 has 11 amino acids. V was clipped by 5 bases and J by 2 bases, with 3 bases between them. The DNA of the CDR3 is TGTGCCAGCAGCCCACAAGAGACCCAGTACTTC. This gives the protein CASSPQETQYF.